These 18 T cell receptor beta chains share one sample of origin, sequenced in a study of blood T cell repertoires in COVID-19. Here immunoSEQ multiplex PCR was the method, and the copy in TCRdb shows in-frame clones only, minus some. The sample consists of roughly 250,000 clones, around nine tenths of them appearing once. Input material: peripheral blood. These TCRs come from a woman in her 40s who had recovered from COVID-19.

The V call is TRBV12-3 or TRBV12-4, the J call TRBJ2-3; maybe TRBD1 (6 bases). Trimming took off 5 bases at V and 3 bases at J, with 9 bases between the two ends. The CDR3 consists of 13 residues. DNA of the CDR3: TGTGCCAGCAGTCCCGGACAGACAGATACGCAGTATTTT. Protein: CASSPGQTDTQYF.

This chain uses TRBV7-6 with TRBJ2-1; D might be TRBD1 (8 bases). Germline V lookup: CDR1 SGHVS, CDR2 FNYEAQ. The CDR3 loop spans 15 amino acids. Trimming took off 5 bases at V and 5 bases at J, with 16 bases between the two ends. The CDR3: CASSPTGGGNNEQFF. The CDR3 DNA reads TGTGCCAGCAGCCCAACAGGGGGAGGGAACAATGAGCAGTTCTTC. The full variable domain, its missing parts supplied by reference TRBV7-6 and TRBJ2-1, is GAGVSQSPRYKVTKRGQDVALRCDPISGHVSLYWYRQALGQGPEFLTYFNYEAQQDKSGLPNDRFSAERPEGSISTLTIQRTEQRDSAMYRCASSPTGGGNNEQFFGPGTRLTVL.

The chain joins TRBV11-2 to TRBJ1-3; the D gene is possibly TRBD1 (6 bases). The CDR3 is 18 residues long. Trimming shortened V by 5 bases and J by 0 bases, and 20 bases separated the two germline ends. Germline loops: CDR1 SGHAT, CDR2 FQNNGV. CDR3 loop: CASSLSPIGTTSGNTIYF. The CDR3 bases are TGTGCCAGCAGCCTAAGTCCGATCGGGACAACCTCTGGAAACACCATATATTTT.

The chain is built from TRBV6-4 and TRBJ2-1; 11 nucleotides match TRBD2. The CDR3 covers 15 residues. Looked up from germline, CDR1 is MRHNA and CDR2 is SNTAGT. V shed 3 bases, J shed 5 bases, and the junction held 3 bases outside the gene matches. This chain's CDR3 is CASSEASGGHNEQFF. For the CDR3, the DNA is TGTGCCAGCAGTGAAGCTAGCGGGGGGCACAATGAGCAGTTCTTC.

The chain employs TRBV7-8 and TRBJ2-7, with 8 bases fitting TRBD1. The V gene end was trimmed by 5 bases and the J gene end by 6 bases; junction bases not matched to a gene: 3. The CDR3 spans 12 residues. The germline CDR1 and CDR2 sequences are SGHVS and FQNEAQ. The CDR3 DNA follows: TGTGCCAGCAGCCGGACAGGGTCCGAGCAGTACTTC. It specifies CASSRTGSEQYF. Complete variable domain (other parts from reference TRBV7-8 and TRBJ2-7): GAGVSQSPRYKVAKRGQDVALRCDPISGHVSLFWYQQALGQGPEFLTYFQNEAQLDKSGLPSDRFFAERPEGSVSTLKIQRTQQEDSAVYLCASSRTGSEQYFGPGTRLTVT.

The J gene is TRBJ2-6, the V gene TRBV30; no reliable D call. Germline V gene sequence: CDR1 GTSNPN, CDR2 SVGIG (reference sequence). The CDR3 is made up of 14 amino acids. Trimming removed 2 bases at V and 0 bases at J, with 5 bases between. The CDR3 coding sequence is TGTGCCTGGAGTTCTTACTCTGGGGCCAACGTCCTGACTTTC. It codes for CAWSSYSGANVLTF.

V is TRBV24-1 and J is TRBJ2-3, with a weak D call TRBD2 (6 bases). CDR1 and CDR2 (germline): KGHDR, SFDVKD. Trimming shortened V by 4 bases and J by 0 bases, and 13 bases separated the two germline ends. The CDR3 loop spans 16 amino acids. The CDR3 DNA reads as TGTGCCACCAGTGACCCCCGGGAGACTAGCACAGATACGCAGTATTTT. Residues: CATSDPRETSTDTQYF.

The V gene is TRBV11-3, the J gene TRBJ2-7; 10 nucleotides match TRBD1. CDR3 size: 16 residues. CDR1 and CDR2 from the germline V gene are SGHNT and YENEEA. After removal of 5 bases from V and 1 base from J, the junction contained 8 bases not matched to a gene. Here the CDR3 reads CASSRAPGQGSYEQYF. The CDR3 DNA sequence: TGTGCCAGCAGCCGCGCTCCGGGACAGGGGTCCTACGAGCAGTACTTC.

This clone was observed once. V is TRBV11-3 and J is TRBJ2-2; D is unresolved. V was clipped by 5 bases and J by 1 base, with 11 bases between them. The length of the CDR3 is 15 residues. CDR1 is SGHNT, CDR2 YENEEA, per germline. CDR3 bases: TGTGCCAGCAGCCCACGTGGCGGGAACACCGGGGAGCTGTTTTTT. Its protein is CASSPRGGNTGELFF.

The CDR3 DNA is TGTGCCACCAGTGATTCCCCCGGCGGCAGCGTCCAAGAGACCCAGTACTTC. This gives the protein CATSDSPGGSVQETQYF. The J gene is TRBJ2-5, the V gene TRBV24-1, with unresolved D. The CDR3 sequence is 17 residues long. Trimming left V 2 bases short and J 1 base short, with 16 bases between. Germline V gene sequence: CDR1 KGHDR, CDR2 SFDVKD.

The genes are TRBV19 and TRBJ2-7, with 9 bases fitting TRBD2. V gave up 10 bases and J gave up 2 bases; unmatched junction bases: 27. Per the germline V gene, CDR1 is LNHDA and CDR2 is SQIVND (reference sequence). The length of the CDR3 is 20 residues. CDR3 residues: CATRSPPPGQAGGRAYEQYF. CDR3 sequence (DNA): TGTGCCACCCGAAGTCCACCTCCAGGTCAGGCTGGCGGGAGGGCCTACGAGCAGTACTTC. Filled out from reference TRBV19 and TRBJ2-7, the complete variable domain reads DGGITQSPKYLFRKEGQNVTLSCEQNLNHDAMYWYRQDPGQGLRLIYYSQIVNDFQKGDIAEGYSVSREKKESFPLTVTSAQKNPTAFYLCATRSPPPGQAGGRAYEQYFGPGTRLTVT.

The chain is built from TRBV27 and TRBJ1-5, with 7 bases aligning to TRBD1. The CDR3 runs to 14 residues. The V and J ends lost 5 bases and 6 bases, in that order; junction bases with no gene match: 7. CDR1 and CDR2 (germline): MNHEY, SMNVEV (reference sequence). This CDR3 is CASSRTGLGQPQHF. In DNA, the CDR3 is TGTGCCAGCAGTCGGACAGGATTGGGTCAGCCCCAGCATTTT.

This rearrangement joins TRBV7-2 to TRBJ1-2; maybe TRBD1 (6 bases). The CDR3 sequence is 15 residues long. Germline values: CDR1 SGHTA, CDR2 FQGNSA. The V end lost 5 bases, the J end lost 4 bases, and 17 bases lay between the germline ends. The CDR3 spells CASSPGGQTVYGYTF. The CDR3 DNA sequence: TGTGCCAGCAGCCCCGGCGGACAGACTGTCTATGGCTACACCTTC.

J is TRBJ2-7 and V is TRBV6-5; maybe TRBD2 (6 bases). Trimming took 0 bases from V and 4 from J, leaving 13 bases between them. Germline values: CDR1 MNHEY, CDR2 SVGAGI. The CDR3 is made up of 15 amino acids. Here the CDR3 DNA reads TGTGCCAGCAGTTACTCGGCGGGGCGCCATTACGAGCAGTACTTC. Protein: CASSYSAGRHYEQYF.

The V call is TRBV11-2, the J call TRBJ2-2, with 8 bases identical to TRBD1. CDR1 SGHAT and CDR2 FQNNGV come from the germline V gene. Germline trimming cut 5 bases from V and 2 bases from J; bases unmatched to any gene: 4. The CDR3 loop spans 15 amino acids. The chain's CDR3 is CASSTDRGNTGELFF. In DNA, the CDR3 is TGTGCCAGCAGCACAGACAGGGGTAACACCGGGGAGCTGTTTTTT.

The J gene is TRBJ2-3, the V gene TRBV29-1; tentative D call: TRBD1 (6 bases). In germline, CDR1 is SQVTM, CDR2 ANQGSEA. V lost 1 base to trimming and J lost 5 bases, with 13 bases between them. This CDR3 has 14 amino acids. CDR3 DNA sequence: TGCAGCGTTGAAGGGCCAGGGGTAGGAGATACGCAGTATTTT. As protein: CSVEGPGVGDTQYF.

In DNA form, the CDR3 reads TGTGCCAGCAGTTTATGGGACAGGGAAAACAATGAGCAGTTCTTC. It is translated as CASSLWDRENNEQFF. The rearrangement uses TRBV27 and TRBJ2-1, with 9 positions matching TRBD1. Germline V gene sequence: CDR1 MNHEY, CDR2 SMNVEV (reference sequence). This CDR3 spans 15 amino acids. With V trimmed by 1 base and J by 5 bases, 3 bases remained unmatched.

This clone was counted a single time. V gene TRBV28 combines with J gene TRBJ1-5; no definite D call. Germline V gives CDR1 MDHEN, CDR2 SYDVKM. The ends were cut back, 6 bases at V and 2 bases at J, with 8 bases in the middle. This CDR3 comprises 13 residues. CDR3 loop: CASSPLRNQPQHF. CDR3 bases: TGTGCCAGCAGCCCCCTACGCAATCAGCCCCAGCATTTT.